Each of the 5 T cell receptor beta chains below was sequenced from the same sample in a study of prognosis after radiotherapy for stage I lung cancer. Genomic DNA provided the template from which TCR beta CDR3 was amplified by two-round multiplex PCR. Specific primers for each TRBV and TRBJ gene were what first-round PCR used. MiXCR, applied by TCRdb to the multiplex PCR reads, yields one record per CDR3 protein. The sample contains about 22,000 distinct CDR3 sequences, about two fifths of which appear only once. The material was PBMCs, obtained before or after stereotactic body radiation therapy (not recorded which). These receptors all stem from a donor aged 50 or older with non-small cell lung cancer.

The sample holds many counts of this clonotype. V is TRBV12-3 or TRBV12-4 and J is TRBJ1-1; D not certain. The length of the CDR3 is 16 residues. Trimming removed 3 bases at V and 3 bases at J, with 17 bases between. CDR3 residues: CASSFRGKGLDTEAFF. Written as DNA, the CDR3 is TGTGCCAGCAGTTTCCGGGGTAAAGGGTTGGACACTGAAGCTTTCTTT.

Comment on this clonotype: The junction departs from germline at one end; a sequencing error may be responsible. The chain joins TRBV12-3 or TRBV12-4 to TRBJ2-2; 7 nucleotides match TRBD1. The CDR3 is made up of 14 amino acids. CDR3 loop: CVSNLQGTTGELCF. The CDR3 nucleotides read TGTGTCAGCAATCTACAGGGGACGACCGGGGAGCTGTGTTTT.

The CDR3 loop is CASSLKGWRAGEQYF. The CDR3 DNA is TGTGCCAGCAGCTTAAAGGGCTGGAGGGCGGGCGAGCAGTACTTC. The rearrangement links TRBV7-3 to TRBJ2-7, with D perhaps matching TRBD2 (6 bases). CDR3 length: 15 amino acids. CDR1 and CDR2 (germline): SGHTA, FQGTGA. V was clipped by 1 base and J by 6 bases, with 16 bases between them.

A word on this clonotype: This may arise from a read error, as a much more abundant clone is one base away. CDR3 in DNA: TGTGCCAGCAGCTCTAAACGTACTGGGTCCAACGTCCTGACTTTC. It is translated as CASSSKRTGSNVLTF. This chain joins TRBV7-9 and TRBJ2-6; D not certain. This CDR3 contains 15 residues. Germline V gene lookup returns CDR1 SEHNR and CDR2 FQNEAQ (reference sequence).

This clonotype was seen many times. The chain links TRBV18 to TRBJ2-5, with D perhaps being TRBD1 or TRBD2 (5 bases each). Germline V gene lookup returns CDR1 KGHSH and CDR2 LQKENI. This CDR3 has 14 residues. Between the trimmed V and J ends, which lost 4 bases and 1 base, there was a span of 10 bases. Here the CDR3 reads CASSQGTTQETQYF. DNA for the CDR3: TGTGCCAGCTCACAAGGGACCACCCAAGAGACCCAGTACTTC.